Sequencing of this T cell receptor beta chain was carried out in a study of blood T cells in healthy people across ages. Ranging in age from roughly 6 to 90, the donors were healthy Caucasian individuals from Russia. Turning to this clonotype: What it recognizes is unknown.

The CDR3 has 16 amino acids. V gave up 8 bases and J gave up 0 bases, with 18 bases separating them. Germline CDR1 and CDR2: MDHEN and SYDVKM. The authors ran a second PCR of about 6 to 11 cycles using a sample-barcoded 5' primer and a J-beta primer mix. TCRdb itself ran the 5' RACE reads through MiXCR, one entry per CDR3 protein. The profile shows some 1.5 million distinct CDR3 sequences, about 45% of them singletons. Overall study results and limits: A roughly linear age-dependent decrease characterized TCR beta diversity per million T cells. Conclusively comparing naive with antigen-experienced cells was impossible with unsorted PBMCs.

Sequenced input: blood. V and J are TRBV28 and TRBJ2-3, with D maybe TRBD1 (5 bases). The TCR originated in a woman in her late teens or twenties in good health. The CDR3 sequence: CASGEGDSFSTDTQYF. DNA of the CDR3: TGTGCCAGCGGTGAAGGAGACAGCTTTAGCACAGATACGCAGTATTTT.